Listed here is a single T cell receptor (beta chain). This clonotype has just a few counts. Its antigen remains unidentified. Within one base of it there is no much larger clone, and no base qualities were kept. The library was prepared using RT-PCR. The sequencing machine was an Illumina HiSeq 2500. TCRdb's own reprocessing of the public reads used fastp at Q25 and MiXCR and kept productive beta chains. Every CDR3 protein is listed once, alongside the most common genes and DNA of its rows. A total of around 150,000 distinct CDR3 sequences appear in this sample, approximately 11% of them only once. Roughly an eighth of the sample rests with the top ten. CDR1 and CDR2, looked up from the germline V gene, are ENHRY and SYGVKD. Relative to germline, V is 3 bases shorter and J is 4 bases shorter, with 15 bases between their ends. The CDR3 goes from the cysteine to the phenylalanine over 15 residues. Only CDR3 DNA remains: 45 bases, in frame from the first base.

This sample's time point label indicates: more than 40 days after influenza vaccine administration. This sample was taken from a study of response to subunit inactivated influenza vaccine (dated by TCRdb to the late 2010s). Context from the whole study: Deep quantitative T cell receptor repertoire profiling was used in the study to track responses to a trivalent subunit inactivated influenza vaccine. General study outcomes and caveats: According to the authors, only a limited number of new T cells may be recruited by each seasonal influenza vaccination.

This specimen was non-naive T cells sorted from PBMCs, taken 40 to 50 days after vaccination. This specimen's cell subset or site label, per the study, means: memory T cell fraction. This clonotype was obtained from a middle-aged man who received an inactivated influenza vaccine. Donor details come from another sample of the same person, matched by shared clones. The chain is assembled from TRBV10-3 and TRBJ1-1; confidence is insufficient to name the D gene. The nucleotides are TGTGCCATCAGTGACGGCGTGGGGAAGAGCACTGAAGCTTTCTTT. Its product reads: CAISDGVGKSTEAFF.